This record looks at one T cell receptor (beta chain) sequence and its context. Its antigen is unidentified. Trimming cost V 5 bases and J 0 bases, with 20 bases left between them. Germline assignment: CDR1 MNHNS and CDR2 SASEGT. The CDR3 is 19 residues long. This entry comes from a study of blood T cells in healthy people across ages. Study-wide points: In long-lived donors, naive CD4+ cell counts and diversity exceeded those of aged donors. It was held that diversity estimates obtained from one million T cells represented underestimates.

Then a second PCR, running roughly 6 to 12 cycles, was carried out with a sample-barcoded 5' primer and a J-beta primer mix. Paired-end reads containing CDR3 totaled no fewer than 2.5 million for each sample. TCRdb processed the 5' RACE reads anew with MiXCR; each CDR3 protein has one entry. The sample contains 540,000 or so distinct CDR3 sequences, about 45% of which appear only once. The clonotype originates from a man aged 80 or over in good health. Sequenced material: blood. The chain recombines TRBV6-1 with TRBJ2-6; maybe TRBD2 (6 bases). In nucleotides, the CDR3 is TGTGCCAGCAGTCAATATTTCGGGGGTGGGAGCTCTGGGGCCAACGTCCTGACTTTC. Protein: CASSQYFGGGSSGANVLTF.